The entry that follows covers one T cell receptor (beta chain) sequence. Its antigen is unknown. The data derive from a study of T cells after posttransplantation cyclophosphamide. Some clones are missing from TCRdb's copy, which holds only in-frame ones; the method was immunoSEQ multiplex PCR. The top ten hold roughly 3% of the sample, which has some 66,000 clones, roughly 95% seen once. V lost 2 bases to trimming and J lost 8 bases; unmatched junction nucleotides: 4. In germline, CDR1 is MNHEY, CDR2 SMNVEV (reference sequence). The CDR3 extends over 15 amino acids. Whole-study findings and limits: Later blood repertoires were often dominated by clones from the donor CD8+ memory compartment. TRB overlap between skin or GI tissue T cells and blood was limited.

This chain connects TRBV27 to TRBJ1-6; TRBD1 matches 9 bases. The receptor was isolated from a woman aged 30 to 39 in good health and a related stem cell transplant donor. The sequenced material came from PBMCs. The CDR3: CASSLRDRGDSPLHF. The CDR3 DNA follows: TGTGCCAGCAGTTTACGAGACAGGGGGGATTCACCCCTCCACTTT.